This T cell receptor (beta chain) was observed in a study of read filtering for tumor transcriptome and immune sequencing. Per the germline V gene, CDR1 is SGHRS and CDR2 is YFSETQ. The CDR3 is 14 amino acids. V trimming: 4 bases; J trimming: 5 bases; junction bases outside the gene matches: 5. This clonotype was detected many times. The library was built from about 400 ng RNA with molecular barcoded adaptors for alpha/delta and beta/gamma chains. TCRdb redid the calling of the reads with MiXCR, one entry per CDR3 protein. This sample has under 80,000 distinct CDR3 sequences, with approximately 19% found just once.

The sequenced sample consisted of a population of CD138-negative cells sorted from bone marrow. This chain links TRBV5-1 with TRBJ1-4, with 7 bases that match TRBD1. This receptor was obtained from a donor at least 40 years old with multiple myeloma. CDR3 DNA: TGCGCCAGCAGCCCGACAGGGAACAATGAAAAACTGTTTTTT. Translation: CASSPTGNNEKLFF.